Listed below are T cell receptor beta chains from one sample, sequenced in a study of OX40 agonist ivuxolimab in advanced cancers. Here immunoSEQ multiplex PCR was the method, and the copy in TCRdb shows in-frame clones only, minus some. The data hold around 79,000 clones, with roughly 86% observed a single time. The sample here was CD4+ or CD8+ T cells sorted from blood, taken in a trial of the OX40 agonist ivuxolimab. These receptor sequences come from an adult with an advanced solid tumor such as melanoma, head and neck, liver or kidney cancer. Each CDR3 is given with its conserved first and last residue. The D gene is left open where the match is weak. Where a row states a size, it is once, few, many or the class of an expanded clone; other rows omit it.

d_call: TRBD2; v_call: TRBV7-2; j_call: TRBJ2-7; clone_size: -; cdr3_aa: CASSPYRLAGDLYEQYF; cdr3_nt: TGTGCCAGCAGCCCATACCGACTAGCGGGGGATCTGTACGAGCAGTACTTC
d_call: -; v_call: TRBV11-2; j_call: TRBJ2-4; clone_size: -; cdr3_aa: CASSFGQLLAKNIQYF; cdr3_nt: TGTGCCAGCAGCTTCGGCCAGCTACTAGCCAAAAACATTCAGTACTTC
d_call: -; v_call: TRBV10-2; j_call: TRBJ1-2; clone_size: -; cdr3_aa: CASSEVFRGGNYGYTF; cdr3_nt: TGCGCCAGCAGTGAAGTGTTCAGGGGAGGAAACTATGGCTACACCTTC
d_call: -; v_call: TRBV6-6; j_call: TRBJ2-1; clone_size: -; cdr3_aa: CASSYDDLGPNEQFF; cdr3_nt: TGTGCCAGCAGTTACGACGACCTAGGGCCCAATGAGCAGTTCTTC
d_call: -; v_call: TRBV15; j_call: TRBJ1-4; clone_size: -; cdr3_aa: CATSRDTVGNTNEKLFF; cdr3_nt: TGTGCCACCAGCAGAGATACAGTGGGGAACACTAATGAAAAACTGTTTTTT
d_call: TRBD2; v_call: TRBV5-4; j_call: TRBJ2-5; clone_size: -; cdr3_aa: CASSPTSGGLETQYF; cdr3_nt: TGCGCCAGCAGCCCGACTAGCGGGGGTTTGGAGACCCAGTACTTC
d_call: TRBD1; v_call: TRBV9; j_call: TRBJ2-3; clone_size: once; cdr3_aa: CASSARQGATDTQYF; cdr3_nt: TGTGCCAGCAGCGCGCGACAGGGGGCGACAGATACGCAGTATTTT
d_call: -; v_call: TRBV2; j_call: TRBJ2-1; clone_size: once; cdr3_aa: CATRNQGSYNEQFF; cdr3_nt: TGTGCCACCCGGAATCAGGGGTCCTACAATGAGCAGTTCTTC
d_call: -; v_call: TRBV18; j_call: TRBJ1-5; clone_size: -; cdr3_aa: CASSPLSHANQPQHF; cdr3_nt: TGTGCCAGCTCACCACTCTCACATGCCAATCAGCCCCAGCATTTT
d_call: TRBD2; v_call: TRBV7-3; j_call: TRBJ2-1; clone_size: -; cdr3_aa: CASSPLAGRSYNEQFF; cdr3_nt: TGTGCCAGCAGCCCTCTAGCGGGACGCTCCTACAATGAGCAGTTCTTC